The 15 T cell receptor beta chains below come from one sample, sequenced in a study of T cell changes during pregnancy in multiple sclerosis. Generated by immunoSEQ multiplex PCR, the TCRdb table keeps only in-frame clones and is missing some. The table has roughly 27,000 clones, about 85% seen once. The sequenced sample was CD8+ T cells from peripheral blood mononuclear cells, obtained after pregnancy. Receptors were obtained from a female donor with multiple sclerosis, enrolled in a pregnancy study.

CDR3 nucleotides: TGCGCCAGCAGCACTAGCGGGGGACCGATCCAAGAGACCCAGTACTTC. Its translation: CASSTSGGPIQETQYF. V is TRBV5-1 and J is TRBJ2-5; 11 bases align to TRBD2. The CDR3 runs to 16 residues. CDR1 is SGHRS and CDR2 is YFSETQ in the germline V gene. V shed 4 bases and J 1 base; nucleotides not matched to a gene: 6.

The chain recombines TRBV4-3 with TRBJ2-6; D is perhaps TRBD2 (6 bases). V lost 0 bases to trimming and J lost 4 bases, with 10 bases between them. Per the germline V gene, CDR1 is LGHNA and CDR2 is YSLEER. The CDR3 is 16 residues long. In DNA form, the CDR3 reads TGCGCCAGCAGCCAAGATGGGACTGCCGGGGCCAACGTCCTGACTTTC. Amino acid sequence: CASSQDGTAGANVLTF.

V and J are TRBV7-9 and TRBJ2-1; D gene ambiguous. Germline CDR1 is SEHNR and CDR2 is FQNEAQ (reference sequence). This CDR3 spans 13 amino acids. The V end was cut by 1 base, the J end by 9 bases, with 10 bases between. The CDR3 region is CASSLVLRGEQFF. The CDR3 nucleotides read TGTGCCAGCAGCTTAGTACTGCGAGGTGAGCAGTTCTTC.

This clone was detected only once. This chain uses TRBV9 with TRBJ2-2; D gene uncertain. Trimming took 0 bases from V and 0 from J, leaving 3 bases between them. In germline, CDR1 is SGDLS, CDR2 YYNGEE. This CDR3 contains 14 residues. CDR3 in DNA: TGTGCCAGCAGCGTAGAGCCGAACACCGGGGAGCTGTTTTTT. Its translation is CASSVEPNTGELFF.

In nucleotides, the CDR3 is TGTGCCAGCAGTTTATACAGGGGGAACACCGGGGAGCTGTTTTTT. This gives the protein CASSLYRGNTGELFF. V is TRBV27 and J is TRBJ2-2; 7 nucleotides agree with TRBD1. CDR1 and CDR2 from the germline V gene are MNHEY and SMNVEV (reference sequence). CDR3 length: 15 amino acids. The J segment lost 1 base and the V segment lost 1 base, leaving 0 bases of the junction unmatched.

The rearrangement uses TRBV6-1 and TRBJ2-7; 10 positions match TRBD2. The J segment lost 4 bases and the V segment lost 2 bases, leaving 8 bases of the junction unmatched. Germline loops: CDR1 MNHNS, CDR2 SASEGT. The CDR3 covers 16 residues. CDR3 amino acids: CASSEWGSGGFYEQYF. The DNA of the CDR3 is TGTGCCAGCAGTGAATGGGGTAGCGGGGGGTTTTACGAGCAGTACTTC.

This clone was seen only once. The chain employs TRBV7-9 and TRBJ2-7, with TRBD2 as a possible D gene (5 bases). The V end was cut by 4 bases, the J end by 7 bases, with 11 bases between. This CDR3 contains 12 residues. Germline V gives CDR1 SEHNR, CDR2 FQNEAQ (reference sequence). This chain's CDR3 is CASSSGVGEQYF. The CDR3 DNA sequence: TGTGCCAGCAGCTCCGGGGTAGGTGAGCAGTACTTC.

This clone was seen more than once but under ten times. The CDR3 region has the DNA TGTGCGAACCGCAGGGGGAAGAACACCGGGGAGCTGTTTTTT. This translates into CANRRGKNTGELFF. The genes are TRBV7-9 and TRBJ2-2, with 7 positions matching TRBD1. Germline V lookup: CDR1 SEHNR, CDR2 FQNEAQ (reference sequence). The CDR3 totals 14 residues.

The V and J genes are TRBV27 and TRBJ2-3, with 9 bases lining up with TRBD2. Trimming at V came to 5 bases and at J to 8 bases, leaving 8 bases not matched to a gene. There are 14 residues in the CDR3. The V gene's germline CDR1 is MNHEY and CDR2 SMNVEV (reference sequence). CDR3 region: CASSMLAGMGTQYF. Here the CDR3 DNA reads TGTGCCAGCAGTATGCTAGCGGGGATGGGTACGCAGTATTTT.

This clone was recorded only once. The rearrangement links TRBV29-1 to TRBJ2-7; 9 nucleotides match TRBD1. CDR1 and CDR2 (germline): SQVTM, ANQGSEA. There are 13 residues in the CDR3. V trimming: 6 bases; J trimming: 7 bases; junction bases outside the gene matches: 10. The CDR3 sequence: CSVTGQGSVEQYF. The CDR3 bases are TGCAGCGTGACGGGACAGGGATCCGTAGAGCAGTACTTC.

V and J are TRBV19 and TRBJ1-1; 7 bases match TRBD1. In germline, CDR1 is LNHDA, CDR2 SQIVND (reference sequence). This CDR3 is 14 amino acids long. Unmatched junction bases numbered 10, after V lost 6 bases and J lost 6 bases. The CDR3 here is CASSHRDSVAEAFF. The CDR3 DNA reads TGTGCCAGTAGCCACCGGGACAGCGTCGCTGAAGCTTTCTTT.

CDR3 protein: CASSLTGAVAQYF. The CDR3 nucleotides are TGTGCCAGCAGCTTAACAGGCGCCGTTGCGCAGTACTTC. The chain has TRBV7-9 and TRBJ2-7; the D gene is possibly TRBD1 (5 bases). CDR3 length: 13 residues. The germline V gene encodes CDR1 SEHNR and CDR2 FQNEAQ (reference sequence). With 2 bases removed from V and 9 bases from J, the gap between germline ends came to 14 bases.

CDR3 sequence (DNA): TGTGCCAGCAGTTCCGCCGGGGAGCTGTTTTTT. Its translation is CASSSAGELFF. V gene TRBV27 combines with J gene TRBJ2-2; the D is unclear. The CDR3 totals 11 residues. Trimming stripped 4 bases from V and 6 bases from J, with 3 bases between. Germline CDR1 is MNHEY and CDR2 is SMNVEV (reference sequence).

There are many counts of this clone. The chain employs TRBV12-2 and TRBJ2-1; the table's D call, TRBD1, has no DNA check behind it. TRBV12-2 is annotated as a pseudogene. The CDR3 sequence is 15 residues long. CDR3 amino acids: CASRLGSGGSNEQFF. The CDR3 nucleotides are TGTGCAAGTCGCTTAGGTTCAGGGGGCTCGAATGAGCAGTTCTTC.

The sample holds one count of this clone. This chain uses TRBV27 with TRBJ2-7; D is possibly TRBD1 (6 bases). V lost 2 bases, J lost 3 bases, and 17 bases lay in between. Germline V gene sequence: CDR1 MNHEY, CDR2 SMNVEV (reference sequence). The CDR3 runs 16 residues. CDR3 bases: TGTGCCAGCAGTTTAGACTGGACAGCGACTCTCTACGAGCAGTACTTC. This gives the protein CASSLDWTATLYEQYF.